This TCR beta chain was retrieved from a study of identical twins. Whole-study results and caveats: Sequences that were beta out-of-frame showed weaker excess twin sharing. Within cord blood, abundant beta clonotypes carried fewer insertions, but memory repertoires showed no such trend. Twin pairs' shared out-of-frame alpha sequences were enriched in low generation probability.

Points on this clonotype: Antigen specificity is unknown.

Template switching created a universal primer site, and the cDNA included unique molecular identifiers. TCRdb recomputed calls from the 5' RACE reads with MiXCR, one row per CDR3 protein. The sample shows around 490,000 distinct CDR3 sequences, approximately 14% of them seen only once. Germline V gives CDR1 KGHSH, CDR2 LQKENI. The V and J ends lost 0 bases and 0 bases respectively, with 9 bases between them. CDR3 length equals 15 residues. These data were also reused for a study on yellow fever vaccine responses in identical twins.

This TCR was sampled from a woman aged 18-29 years in good health. The chain carries TRBV18 and TRBJ2-7, with D uncertain. Material for sequencing was CD4+ T cells sorted from blood. The CDR3 DNA reads as TGTGCCAGCTCACCACCGTCCCCGGTCTCCTACGAGCAGTACTTC. Translation: CASSPPSPVSYEQYF.